This TCR beta chain was sequenced during a study of T cells in Graves' hyperthyroidism and ophthalmopathy (dated by TCRdb to the late 2010s). In the study overall: Peripheral blood samples were taken at initial diagnosis, before any treatment was given. In addition, the study compared T-cell repertoires in thyroid tissue and in blood from about 6 Graves' hyperthyroidism patients. The 75 to 100 discovery patients were divided at random into training and test sets in a 7:3 ratio. According to the paper, TCR Vbeta CDR3 sequencing was carried out on about 140 peripheral blood samples, which came from 40 to 45 ophthalmopathy, under 80 hyperthyroidism and about 17 progressor patients. To identify distinguishing TCR V-J signatures, a discovery cohort of about 95 patients was used, comprising 43 with Graves' ophthalmopathy and some 57 with stable Graves' hyperthyroidism. Once sampling was done, hyperthyroidism patients were given methimazole at a starting dose of 30 mg daily, whereas ophthalmopathy patients were given high-dose intravenous methylprednisolone. An independent validation cohort of around 20 hyperthyroidism patients and about 15 patients who later progressed to ophthalmopathy tested prospective prediction of ophthalmopathy. What the work shows at the level of the full study, not this receptor alone: A model built on a 13 V-J signature distinguished ophthalmopathy from stable hyperthyroidism, reaching around 88% sensitivity and about 81% specificity in cross-validation and 80%/75% in testing. Sample size was not statistically predetermined, and blinding of investigators to group allocation was not performed. Most expanded thyroid clonotypes (frequency above 0.001) were also found in blood, which suggests that blood repertoires may mirror thyroid immune responses. In validation, the model predicted progression to ophthalmopathy a median of approximately 6.6 months before onset, with about 70% sensitivity and around 76% specificity.

From a lookup of the germline V gene, CDR1 and CDR2 are SQVTM and ANQGSEA. From its cysteine to its phenylalanine, the CDR3 spans 12 amino acids. Only the CDR3 portion is preserved as DNA: 36 bases, with reading frame beginning at the first base. V was cut back by 4 bases and J by 1 base, leaving a gap of 7 bases between them. The TCR beta CDR3 regions were amplified from the RNA transcripts. A first-round RT-PCR of the TCR CDR3 used the HTBI primer set with the Qiagen OneStep RT-PCR kit. A second multiplex PCR round built the libraries, followed by size selection and purification. The libraries were sequenced on an Illumina HiSeq2000 using paired-end 100 bp reads. The paper's processing steps were these. Raw data were processed with SOAPnuke, discarding reads with adapters, uncalled bases, mean Phred below 15, or no exact constant-primer or identifier match. COPE v1.2.5 was used to merge the high-quality paired reads, and each unique nucleotide sequence was defined as a clonotype. MiTCR v1.1 was used to align the clonotypes against IMGT TRBV, TRBD and TRBJ reference segments. Analysis was restricted to V-J combinations with a frequency above 0.0001, which covered 99.2% of repertoires. A TCS score was defined as the ratio of F50 (clonal expansion) to E x V (chaos), with BLOSUM62-based TCRdist applied between CDR3 peptides within each V-J. Welch's t-statistics and random forest reduced approximately 520 V-J features to 10 to 15, which were used in a naive Bayes classifier (R e1071). The Morisita-Horn index was used to measure how similar the thyroid and blood repertoires were. The raw public data were reprocessed by TCRdb itself: fastp quality trimming at Q25, MiXCR clonotype calling, in-frame beta chains only. Under each unique CDR3 protein, matching rows form one entry showing the most common genes and DNA. What appears here as the V and J calls and clone size reflects TCRdb's work, not the paper's. The sample table lists some 800,000 distinct CDR3 sequences, around 39% of them with a count of one. 8.9% of the sample goes to the ten largest clones.

This clonotype was counted at least ten times. What this receptor recognizes is not known. No base quality information exists; no much larger clone differs at one position. A patient counted as having stable Graves' hyperthyroidism if no progression to ophthalmopathy occurred over 18 months of follow-up. Hyperthyroidism patients were newly diagnosed, had a disease duration of under 2 months, and were aged 18 to 65 years. Any patient with an uncontrolled infection, another autoimmune disease, pregnancy or lactation was excluded. Diagnoses relied on clinical symptoms, serum thyroxine and TRAb, thyroid ultrasound and orbital computed tomography. Ficoll-Paque density gradient centrifugation was used to isolate PBMCs from approximately 10 ml of fresh peripheral blood. Total RNA was extracted using Trizol reagent, and RNA quality was assessed on an Agilent 2100 Bioanalyzer.

The specimen was blood. The rearrangement combines TRBV29-1 with TRBJ2-5, and the D gene may be TRBD1, 5 bases matching. The clonotype originates from a man aged 18 to 29 with Graves' hyperthyroidism. The CDR3 amino acid sequence is: CSVAQGQETQYF. The nucleotides read TGCAGCGTTGCCCAGGGCCAAGAGACCCAGTACTTC.